This T cell receptor (beta chain) was recovered during a study of blood T cell repertoires in COVID-19. Study background: The United States, Italy and Spain were the sources of the acute and convalescent COVID-19 samples. PBMCs, B-cell-depleted T cells, or T cells were the source of the cDNA or gDNA that made up the material.

The V and J ends lost 6 bases and 6 bases, in that order; junction bases with no gene match: 5. CDR3 length equals 14 residues. CDR1 is SNHLY and CDR2 is FYNNEI in the germline V gene. As handled by the study authors: Estimated nucleated cell counts came from reference gene primer amplification. Using immunoSEQ multiplex PCR, the repertoire was profiled, and TCRdb retains in-frame clones only, with some absent. V and J calls and clone size follow that table, whereas D and trimming were derived from the DNA. Of approximately 110,000 clones in the sample, over 80% were seen once. The chain links TRBV2 to TRBJ2-4; 10 nucleotides agree with TRBD1. The sequence was collected from a woman in her forties or fifties with acute or convalescent COVID-19. Source material: peripheral blood. CDR3 region: CASSPGTGVNIQYF. CDR3 bases: TGTGCCAGCAGCCCCGGGACAGGGGTAAACATTCAGTACTTC.